Below, 19 T cell receptor beta chains from the same sample are listed, as sequenced in a study of blood T cells in healthy people across ages. A second PCR, run for about 7 to 11 cycles, used a sample-barcoded 5' primer plus a J-beta primer mix. A single record per CDR3 protein comes from TCRdb applying MiXCR to the 5' RACE reads. This sample carries a few hundred thousand distinct CDR3 sequences, roughly half of them seen once, and the ten largest clones take over 40%. Sequenced material: blood. These receptors came from a man aged 55-75 years in good health.

This chain connects TRBV15 to TRBJ2-1; D call uncertain. The CDR3 runs to 13 residues. Germline loops: CDR1 LNHNV, CDR2 YYDKDF (reference sequence). V lost 7 bases to trimming and J lost 7 bases, with 14 bases between them. The CDR3 sequence is CATMEPNGNEQFF. The DNA for the CDR3 is TGTGCCACCATGGAGCCCAATGGGAATGAGCAGTTCTTC.

The V call is TRBV20-1, the J call TRBJ2-7; D remains unclear. CDR1 DFQATT and CDR2 SNEGSKA come from the germline V gene (reference sequence). The CDR3 runs 10 residues. CDR3 DNA: TGCAGCGGAGAAGCTTACGAGCAGTACTTC. It is translated as CSGEAYEQYF.

The chain employs TRBV6-5 and TRBJ2-5; the D is unclear. CDR3 size: 14 residues. V shed 6 bases and J shed 1 base, with 12 bases lying between them. Germline V lookup: CDR1 MNHEY, CDR2 SVGAGI. The CDR3 DNA reads as TGTGCCAGCAGAAAGGAGCTACTCCAAGAGACCCAGTACTTC. Its protein product is CASRKELLQETQYF.

The genes are TRBV25-1 and TRBJ2-3; the match to TRBD2 covers 9 bases. Germline V lookup: CDR1 MGHDK, CDR2 SYGVNS. V gave up 4 bases and J gave up 6 bases; unmatched junction bases: 8. The length of the CDR3 is 15 residues. CDR3 sequence: CASSVGGRALDTQYF. In DNA form, the CDR3 reads TGTGCCAGCAGTGTAGGCGGGAGGGCCCTGGATACGCAGTATTTT.

In regard to this clonotype: At one end, the junction sequence differs from germline, possibly due to a read error. The rearrangement uses TRBV4-2 and TRBJ1-2, with TRBD1 as a possible D gene (6 bases). This CDR3 comprises 14 residues. Per germline, CDR1 LGHNA and CDR2 YNFKEQ. This chain's CDR3 is CTSSRQDSCYGYTF. The CDR3 DNA sequence: TGTACCAGCAGCCGACAGGACTCATGCTATGGCTACACCTTC.

The rearrangement links TRBV20-1 to TRBJ1-5; TRBD1 might be the D (5 bases). The germline V gene has CDR1 DFQATT and CDR2 SNEGSKA (reference sequence). The CDR3 extends over 15 amino acids. The V end lost 6 bases, the J end lost 2 bases, and 17 bases lay between the germline ends. Here the CDR3 reads CSAVGAGGGNQPQHF. CDR3 sequence (DNA): TGCAGTGCCGTTGGGGCCGGGGGTGGCAATCAGCCCCAGCATTTT.

This clonotype occurred a few times. The CDR3 nucleotides read TGTGCCAGCAGCTCTGCCATGGCTGGGGCCAACGTCCTGACTTTC. Translated, it gives CASSSAMAGANVLTF. The chain carries TRBV5-6 and TRBJ2-6; D gene unclear. V lost 3 bases, J lost 2 bases, and 9 bases lay in between. Per the germline V gene, CDR1 is SGHDT and CDR2 is YYEEEE. There are 15 residues in the CDR3.

This chain joins TRBV3-1 and TRBJ2-1, with 10 bases aligning to TRBD1. The CDR3 length is 16 residues. Looked up from germline, CDR1 is LGHDT and CDR2 is YNNKEL (reference sequence). V lost 0 bases, J lost 7 bases, and 6 bases stayed unmatched. CDR3 nucleotides: TGTGCCAGCAGCCAAGACAGACAGGGGGCGCGTAATGAGCAGTTCTTC. Its translation is CASSQDRQGARNEQFF.

V usage is TRBV7-9 and J usage is TRBJ2-7; tentatively, D is TRBD2 (5 bases). Germline lookup yields CDR1 SEHNR and CDR2 FQNEAQ (reference sequence). V was cut by 5 bases and J by 6 bases, with 20 bases left in between. The CDR3 has 15 amino acids. CDR3 amino acids: CASSPTELRAPEQYF. The DNA of the CDR3 is TGTGCCAGCAGCCCCACCGAGCTGCGGGCGCCCGAGCAGTACTTC.

This clonotype occurred a few times. The chain recombines TRBV4-2 with TRBJ2-7; 8 nucleotides match TRBD2. J was trimmed by 3 bases and V by 0 bases; bases with no gene match: 4. CDR1 is LGHNA and CDR2 is YNFKEQ in the germline V gene. The CDR3 is made up of 15 amino acids. CDR3: CASSQEASGYYEQYF. The CDR3 nucleotides read TGTGCCAGCAGCCAAGAAGCTAGCGGGTACTACGAGCAGTACTTC.

The chain recombines TRBV12-3 or TRBV12-4 with TRBJ1-6, with unresolved D. The CDR3 is made up of 14 amino acids. The V and J ends lost 3 bases and 10 bases respectively, with 13 bases between them. CDR3 nucleotides: TGTGCCAGCAGTTTCCAAACCCGAGCGTCACCCCTCCACTTT. Protein: CASSFQTRASPLHF.

This clonotype was found many times. V usage is TRBV11-3 and J usage is TRBJ2-7; D is undetermined. The CDR3 has 13 residues. The V end was cut by 5 bases, the J end by 1 base, with 9 bases between. The germline CDR1 and CDR2 sequences are SGHNT and YENEEA. The CDR3 coding sequence is TGTGCCAGCAGCCCTGGCGCTTCCTACGAGCAGTACTTC. It is translated as CASSPGASYEQYF.

J is TRBJ1-1 and V is TRBV29-1; D is ambiguous. Germline values: CDR1 SQVTM, CDR2 ANQGSEA. The CDR3 covers 16 residues. V lost 6 bases to trimming and J lost 1 base, with 21 bases between them. CDR3 loop: CSVARSGSLRNTEAFF. The CDR3 coding sequence is TGCAGCGTCGCCCGGAGTGGGTCGTTGAGGAACACTGAAGCTTTCTTT.

This clonotype was seen a handful of times. The chain has TRBV6-1 and TRBJ2-6; a possible D gene is TRBD2 (7 bases). Trimming stripped 9 bases from V and 3 bases from J, with 21 bases between. Germline lookup yields CDR1 MNHNS and CDR2 SASEGT. CDR3 length equals 17 residues. The CDR3 protein is CASKHRGADVGANVLTF. CDR3 in DNA: TGTGCCAGTAAACATCGGGGGGCAGATGTTGGGGCCAACGTCCTGACTTTC.

The rearrangement joins TRBV6-2 or TRBV6-3 to TRBJ2-5, with 10 bases aligning to TRBD2. The junction had 11 bases not matched to a gene; V was cut back by 6 bases and J by 1 base. This CDR3 region has 17 residues. In germline, CDR1 is MNHEY, CDR2 SVGEGT. The CDR3 sequence: CASRGLAEPNPQETQYF. The CDR3, as DNA: TGTGCCAGCAGAGGACTAGCGGAGCCGAACCCCCAAGAGACCCAGTACTTC.

CDR3 protein: CASRPGSGSYNSPLHF. CDR3 in DNA: TGTGCCAGCAGACCAGGGTCGGGCTCCTATAATTCACCCCTCCACTTT. V and J are TRBV6-5 and TRBJ1-6; tentative D call: TRBD1 (5 bases). Per germline, CDR1 MNHEY and CDR2 SVGAGI. Trimming removed 6 bases from V and 0 bases from J, with 12 bases in between. This CDR3 has 16 amino acids.

This clonotype occurred many times. J is TRBJ2-7 and V is TRBV12-3 or TRBV12-4, with D perhaps matching TRBD2 (6 bases). There are 9 residues in the CDR3. V was shortened by 5 bases and J by 11 bases, with 7 bases between the two germline ends. DNA for the CDR3: TGTGCCAGCAGTCCGGGGGAGTACTTC. It translates to CASSPGEYF.

This clonotype showed up many times. The chain has TRBV4-2 and TRBJ2-6; 7 nucleotides match TRBD2. The germline gives CDR1 LGHNA, CDR2 YNFKEQ. The CDR3 sequence is 16 residues long. The junction had 0 bases not matched to a gene; V was cut back by 0 bases and J by 1 base. The CDR3 nucleotides read TGTGCCAGCAGCCAAGAGGGGGGGTCTGGGGCCAACGTCCTGACTTTC. Translation: CASSQEGGSGANVLTF.

The rearrangement joins TRBV3-1 to TRBJ2-1, with 11 bases matching TRBD2. Trimming took 0 bases from V and 10 from J; bases not matched to a gene: 5. Germline CDR1 LGHDT, CDR2 YNNKEL (reference sequence). The CDR3 totals 15 residues. CDR3 amino acids: CASSQDLAGGMEQFF. The CDR3 DNA reads TGTGCCAGCAGCCAAGATTTAGCGGGAGGGATGGAGCAGTTCTTC.